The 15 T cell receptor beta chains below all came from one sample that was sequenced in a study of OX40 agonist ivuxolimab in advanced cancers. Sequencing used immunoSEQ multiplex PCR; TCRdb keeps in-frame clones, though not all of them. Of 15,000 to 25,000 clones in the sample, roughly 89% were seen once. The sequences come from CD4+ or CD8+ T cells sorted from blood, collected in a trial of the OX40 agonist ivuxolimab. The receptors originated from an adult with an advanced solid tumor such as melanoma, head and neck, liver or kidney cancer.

The CDR3: CASSLTGGSYEQYF. The CDR3 nucleotides read TGTGCCAGCAGTTTAACGGGGGGCTCCTACGAGCAGTACTTC. The rearrangement links TRBV27 to TRBJ2-7; 7 bases agree with TRBD2. Germline assignment: CDR1 MNHEY and CDR2 SMNVEV (reference sequence). V dropped 2 bases and J dropped 0; count of bases not matched to a gene: 1. This CDR3 contains 14 residues.

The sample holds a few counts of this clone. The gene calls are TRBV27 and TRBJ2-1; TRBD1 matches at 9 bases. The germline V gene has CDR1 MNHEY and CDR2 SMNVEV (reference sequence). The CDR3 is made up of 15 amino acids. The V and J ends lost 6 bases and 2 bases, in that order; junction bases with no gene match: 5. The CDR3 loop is CASRLTGGPYNEQFF. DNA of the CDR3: TGTGCCAGCAGACTCACAGGGGGCCCCTACAATGAGCAGTTCTTC.

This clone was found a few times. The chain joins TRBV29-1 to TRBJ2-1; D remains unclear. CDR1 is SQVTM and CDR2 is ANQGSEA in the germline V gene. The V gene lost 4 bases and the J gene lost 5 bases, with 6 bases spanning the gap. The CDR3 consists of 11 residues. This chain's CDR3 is CSVGWDNEQFF. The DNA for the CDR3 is TGCAGCGTTGGATGGGACAATGAGCAGTTCTTC.

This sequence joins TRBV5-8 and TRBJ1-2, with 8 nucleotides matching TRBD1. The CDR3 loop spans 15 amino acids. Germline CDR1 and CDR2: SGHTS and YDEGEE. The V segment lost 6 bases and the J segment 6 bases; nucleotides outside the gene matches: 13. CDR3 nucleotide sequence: TGTGCCAGCACCGCCTCCAGGGGGCCCAGGGATGGCTACACCTTC. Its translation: CASTASRGPRDGYTF.

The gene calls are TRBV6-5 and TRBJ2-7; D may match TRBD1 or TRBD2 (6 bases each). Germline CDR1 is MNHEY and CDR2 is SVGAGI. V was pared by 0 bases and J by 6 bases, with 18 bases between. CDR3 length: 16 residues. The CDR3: CASSYSALAGEAEQYF. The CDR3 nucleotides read TGTGCCAGCAGTTACTCGGCTCTGGCAGGGGAGGCCGAGCAGTACTTC.

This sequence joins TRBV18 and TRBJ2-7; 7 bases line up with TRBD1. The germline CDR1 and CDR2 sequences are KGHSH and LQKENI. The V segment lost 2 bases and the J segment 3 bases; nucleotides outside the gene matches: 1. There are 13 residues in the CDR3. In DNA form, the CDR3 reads TGTGCCAGCTCACCAGGGACAGACTACGAGCAGTACTTC. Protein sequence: CASSPGTDYEQYF.

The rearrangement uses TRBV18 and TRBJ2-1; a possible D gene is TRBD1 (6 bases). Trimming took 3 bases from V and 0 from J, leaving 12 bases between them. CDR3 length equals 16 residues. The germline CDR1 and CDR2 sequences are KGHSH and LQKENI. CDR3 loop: CASSPWDTGSYNEQFF. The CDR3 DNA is TGTGCCAGCTCACCCTGGGACACCGGCTCCTACAATGAGCAGTTCTTC.

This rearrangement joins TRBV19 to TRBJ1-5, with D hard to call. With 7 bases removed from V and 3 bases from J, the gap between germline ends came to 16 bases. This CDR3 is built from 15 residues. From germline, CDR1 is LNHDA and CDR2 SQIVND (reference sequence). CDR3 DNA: TGTGCCAGTAATCCCACGGGTAACAACAATCAGCCCCAGCATTTT. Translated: CASNPTGNNNQPQHF.

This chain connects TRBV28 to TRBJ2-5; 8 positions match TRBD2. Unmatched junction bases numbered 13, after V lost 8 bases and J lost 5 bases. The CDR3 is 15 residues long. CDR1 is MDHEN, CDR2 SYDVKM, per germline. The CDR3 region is CASRTRQRESETQYF. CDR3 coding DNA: TGTGCCAGCCGGACGAGACAGCGGGAGTCTGAGACCCAGTACTTC.

CDR3 residues: CASSMGLAGGYEQYF. CDR3 sequence (DNA): TGTGCCAGTAGTATGGGTCTAGCGGGAGGCTACGAGCAGTACTTC. This rearrangement joins TRBV19 to TRBJ2-7, with TRBD2 matching 11 bases. Germline CDR1 reads LNHDA; CDR2 reads SQIVND (reference sequence). CDR3 size: 15 residues. Losses at the gene ends were 3 bases for V and 3 bases for J; bases not matched to a gene: 4.

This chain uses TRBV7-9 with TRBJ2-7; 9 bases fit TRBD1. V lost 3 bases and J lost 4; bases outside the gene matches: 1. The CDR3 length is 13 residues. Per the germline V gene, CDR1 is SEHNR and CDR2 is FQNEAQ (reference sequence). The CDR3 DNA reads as TGTGCCAGCAGCTTCGACAGGGGGTACGAGCAGTACTTC. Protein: CASSFDRGYEQYF.

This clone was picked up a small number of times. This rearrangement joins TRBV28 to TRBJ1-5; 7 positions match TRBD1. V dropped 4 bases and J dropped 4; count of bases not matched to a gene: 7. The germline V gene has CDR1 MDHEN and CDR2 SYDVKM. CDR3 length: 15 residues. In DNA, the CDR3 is TGTGCCAGCAGTTGGGGGGACAGCAATAATCAGCCCCAGCATTTT. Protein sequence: CASSWGDSNNQPQHF.

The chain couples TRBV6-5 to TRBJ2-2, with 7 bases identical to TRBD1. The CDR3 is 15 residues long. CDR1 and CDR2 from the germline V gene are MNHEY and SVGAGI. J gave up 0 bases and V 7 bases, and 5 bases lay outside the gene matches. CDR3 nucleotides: TGTGCCAGCAACCCGGACAGGTCGAACACCGGGGAGCTGTTTTTT. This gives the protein CASNPDRSNTGELFF.

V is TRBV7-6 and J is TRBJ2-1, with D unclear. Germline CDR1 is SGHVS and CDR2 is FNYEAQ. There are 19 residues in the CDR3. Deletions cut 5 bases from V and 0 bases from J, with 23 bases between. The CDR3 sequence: CASSRDSPDTSSSYNEQFF. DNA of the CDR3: TGTGCCAGCAGCCGTGATTCCCCTGACACGTCCAGCTCCTACAATGAGCAGTTCTTC.

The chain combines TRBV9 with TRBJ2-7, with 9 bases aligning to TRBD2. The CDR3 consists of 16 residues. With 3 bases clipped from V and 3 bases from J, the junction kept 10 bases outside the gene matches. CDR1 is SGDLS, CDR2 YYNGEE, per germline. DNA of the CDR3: TGTGCCAGCAGCGGAGACCCCCAGCGGGAGGACTACGAGCAGTACTTC. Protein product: CASSGDPQREDYEQYF.